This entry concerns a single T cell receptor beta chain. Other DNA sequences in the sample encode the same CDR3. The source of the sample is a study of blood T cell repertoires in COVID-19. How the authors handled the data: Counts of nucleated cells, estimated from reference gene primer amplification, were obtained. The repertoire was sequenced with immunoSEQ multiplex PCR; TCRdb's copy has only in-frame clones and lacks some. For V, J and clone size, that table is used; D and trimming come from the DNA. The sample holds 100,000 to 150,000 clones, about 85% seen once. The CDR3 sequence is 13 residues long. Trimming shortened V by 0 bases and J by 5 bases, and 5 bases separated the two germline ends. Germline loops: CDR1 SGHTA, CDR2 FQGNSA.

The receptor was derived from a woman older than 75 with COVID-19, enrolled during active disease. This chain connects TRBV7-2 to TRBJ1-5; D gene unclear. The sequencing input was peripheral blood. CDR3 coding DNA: TGTGCCAGCAGCTTAGCGCGGGATCAGCCCCAGCATTTT. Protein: CASSLARDQPQHF. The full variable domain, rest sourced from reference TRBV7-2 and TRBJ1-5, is GAGVSQSPSNKVTEKGKDVELRCDPISGHTALYWYRQSLGQGLEFLIYFQGNSAPDKSGLPSDRFSAERTGGSVSTLTIQRTQQEDSAVYLCASSLARDQPQHFGDGTRLSIL.